The next 12 T cell receptor beta chains were all read from a single sample in a study of T-cell memory formation after mild COVID-19. TCRdb re-derived calls from the 5' RACE reads in MiXCR, one entry per CDR3 protein. The data contain over 300,000 distinct CDR3 sequences, 20% to 25% of them singletons. Source material: PBMCs or a T cell subset sorted from them (not recorded which). These receptors all come from a man between 18 and 29 years old who had mild COVID-19 (a few samples of this study predate the infection). Cell type and time point are not known.

The gene calls are TRBV5-1 and TRBJ2-5; D perhaps matches TRBD2 (5 bases). This CDR3 is built from 16 residues. Between the trimmed V and J ends, which lost 4 bases and 4 bases, there was a span of 20 bases. CDR1 is SGHRS, CDR2 YFSETQ, per germline. The CDR3 sequence: CASSPLTGNSGETQYF. Here the CDR3 DNA reads TGCGCCAGCAGCCCCTTGACGGGGAACTCGGGAGAGACCCAGTACTTC.

CDR3 sequence: CASSLPARSYNEQFF. The DNA of the CDR3 is TGTGCCAGCAGCTTGCCAGCGAGGTCCTACAATGAGCAGTTCTTC. The V call is TRBV5-4, the J call TRBJ2-1; the D is unclear. Germline loops: CDR1 SGHNT, CDR2 YYREEE (reference sequence). CDR3 length equals 15 residues. V was clipped by 1 base and J by 1 base, with 9 bases between them.

The rearrangement joins TRBV5-1 to TRBJ2-7; 7 nucleotides agree with TRBD1. The CDR3 contains 18 residues. V shed 0 bases, J shed 3 bases, and the junction held 15 bases outside the gene matches. In germline, CDR1 is SGHRS, CDR2 YFSETQ. This CDR3 is CASSLGVRGNSRSYEQYF. Here the CDR3 DNA reads TGCGCCAGCAGCTTGGGGGTCAGGGGGAACTCAAGAAGCTACGAGCAGTACTTC.

This clonotype was seen more than once but under ten times. The V and J genes are TRBV20-1 and TRBJ1-1; D is perhaps TRBD1 (5 bases). This CDR3 is built from 13 residues. With 2 bases removed from V and 5 bases from J, the gap between germline ends came to 12 bases. CDR1 and CDR2 from the germline V gene are DFQATT and SNEGSKA (reference sequence). CDR3 nucleotides: TGCAGTGCTAGATGGGGGGGTCCGACTGAAGCTTTCTTT. It translates to CSARWGGPTEAFF.

The gene calls are TRBV5-1 and TRBJ1-2, with TRBD1 identical over 7 bases. The germline CDR1 and CDR2 sequences are SGHRS and YFSETQ. CDR3 length: 14 residues. V shed 4 bases and J 4 bases; nucleotides not matched to a gene: 7. In DNA, the CDR3 is TGCGCCAGCAGCCTAACGAGGACAGGCTATGGCTACACCTTC. It codes for CASSLTRTGYGYTF. Full variable domain (outside the CDR3, taken from reference TRBV5-1 and TRBJ1-2): KAGVTQTPRYLIKTRGQQVTLSCSPISGHRSVSWYQQTPGQGLQFLFEYFSETQRNKGNFPGRFSGRQFSNSRSEMNVSTLELGDSALYLCASSLTRTGYGYTFGSGTRLTVV.

The table lists this clonotype with a few counts. The V gene is TRBV20-1, the J gene TRBJ1-5, with D possibly TRBD1 on 6 matching bases. Trimming shortened V by 6 bases and J by 0 bases, and 21 bases separated the two germline ends. The CDR3 extends over 17 amino acids. CDR1 and CDR2 from the germline V gene are DFQATT and SNEGSKA (reference sequence). The CDR3 DNA follows: TGCAGTGCGATGGACAGCATTTCCCTGTATAGCAATCAGCCCCAGCATTTT. As protein: CSAMDSISLYSNQPQHF.

For the CDR3, the DNA is TGTGCCAGCAGTCCGCCCCCGGGACACCTCGACGCGCAGTATTTT. Amino acid sequence: CASSPPPGHLDAQYF. The rearrangement links TRBV6-2 or TRBV6-3 to TRBJ2-3; D perhaps matches TRBD1 (6 bases). This CDR3 contains 15 residues. The ends were cut back, 5 bases at V and 10 bases at J, with 22 bases in the middle. Germline assignment: CDR1 MNHEY and CDR2 SVGEGT.

This clonotype was seen more than once but under ten times. The chain joins TRBV7-2 to TRBJ2-3, with TRBD2 matching 7 bases. Germline assignment: CDR1 SGHTA and CDR2 FQGNSA. Germline trimming cut 5 bases from V and 2 bases from J; bases unmatched to any gene: 1. The length of the CDR3 is 13 residues. CDR3 protein: CASSGGVTDTQYF. The CDR3 DNA reads TGTGCCAGCAGCGGGGGGGTCACAGATACGCAGTATTTT.

The chain uses TRBV4-1 and TRBJ1-2, with a weak D call TRBD1 (5 bases). CDR1 is MGHRA, CDR2 YSYEKL, per germline. V dropped 3 bases and J dropped 0 bases, with 11 bases sitting between them. The CDR3 spans 15 residues. CDR3 in amino acids: CASSHEDRANYGYTF. The CDR3 DNA follows: TGCGCCAGCAGCCATGAAGACAGAGCTAACTATGGCTACACCTTC.

In its sample, this clonotype was seen a few times. The chain links TRBV6-2 or TRBV6-3 to TRBJ2-3; weak D call: TRBD2 (7 bases). Trimming took off 5 bases at V and 5 bases at J, with 14 bases between the two ends. Germline CDR1 reads MNHEY; CDR2 reads SVGEGT. There are 14 residues in the CDR3. CDR3 sequence: CASSRGGGEDTQYF. The CDR3 coding sequence is TGTGCCAGCAGTCGAGGAGGGGGGGAAGATACGCAGTATTTT.

This clonotype was counted a few times. V gene TRBV20-1 combines with J gene TRBJ1-1; D is possibly TRBD1 (6 bases). This CDR3 spans 11 amino acids. Germline V gene data show CDR1 as DFQATT and CDR2 as SNEGSKA (reference sequence). V lost 6 bases, J lost 7 bases, and 12 bases lay in between. CDR3 nucleotides: TGCAGTGCGAGACAGGAAATTGAAGCTTTCTTT. This encodes CSARQEIEAFF.

This clonotype was seen more than once but under ten times. The chain employs TRBV7-9 and TRBJ1-1; 7 bases align to TRBD1. The V gene's germline CDR1 is SEHNR and CDR2 FQNEAQ (reference sequence). Losses at the gene ends were 5 bases for V and 3 bases for J; bases not matched to a gene: 6. The CDR3 is 14 amino acids. The CDR3 protein is CASSPQGGHTEAFF. CDR3 coding DNA: TGTGCCAGCAGCCCTCAGGGGGGGCACACTGAAGCTTTCTTT.